The clone carrying this TCR beta chain was counted between two and nine times. As yet, its antigen is unknown. This CDR3 comprises 15 residues. The germline V gene encodes CDR1 MGHRA and CDR2 YSYEKL. The V end was cut by 4 bases, the J end by 2 bases, with 11 bases between. The repertoire was sequenced with immunoSEQ multiplex PCR; TCRdb's copy has only in-frame clones and lacks some. The sample includes 55,000 to 65,000 clones, 80% to 90% seen only once; the top ten take approximately 0.8%. The data derive from a study of OX40 agonist ivuxolimab in advanced cancers. General study findings and limits: Circulating CD4+ and CD8+ T cells showed clonal expansion by week 6 at 0.1 to 3.0 mg/kg.

The chain employs TRBV4-1 and TRBJ1-4; no clear D gene. This sequence originates from an adult with an advanced solid tumor such as melanoma, head and neck, liver or kidney cancer. Sequencing was performed on CD4+ or CD8+ T cells sorted from blood, taken in a trial of the OX40 agonist ivuxolimab. For the CDR3, the DNA is TGCGCCAGCAGCCCCCTCCCTGGGACTAATGAAAAACTGTTTTTT. Its translation is CASSPLPGTNEKLFF.